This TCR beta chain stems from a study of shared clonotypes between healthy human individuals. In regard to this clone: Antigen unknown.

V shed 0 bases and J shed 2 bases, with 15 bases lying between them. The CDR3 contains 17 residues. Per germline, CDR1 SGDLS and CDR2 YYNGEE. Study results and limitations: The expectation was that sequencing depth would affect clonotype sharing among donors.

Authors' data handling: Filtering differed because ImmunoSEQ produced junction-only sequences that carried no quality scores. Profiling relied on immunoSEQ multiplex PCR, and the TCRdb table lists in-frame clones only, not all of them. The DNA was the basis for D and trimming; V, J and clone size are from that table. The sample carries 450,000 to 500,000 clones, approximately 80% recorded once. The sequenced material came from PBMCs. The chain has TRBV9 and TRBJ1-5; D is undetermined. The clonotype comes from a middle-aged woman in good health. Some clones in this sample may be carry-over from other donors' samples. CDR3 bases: TGTGCCAGCAGCGTAGTTGGTACCGGGGAGCGCAATCAGCCCCAGCATTTT. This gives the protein CASSVVGTGERNQPQHF.